Each of the 29 T cell receptor beta chains below was sequenced from the same sample in a study of cytomegalovirus exposure and HLA in healthy donors. Primers: 60 Vbeta forward and 13 Jbeta reverse. This table comes from immunoSEQ multiplex PCR, and its TCRdb copy is limited to in-frame clones, with some not included. In the table there are some 130,000 clones, approximately 80% of which are singletons. Input material: PBMCs. These receptor sequences come from a male donor in good health and CMV-seronegative.

The chain joins TRBV6-5 to TRBJ1-5; D ambiguous. Germline V CDR1 and CDR2: MNHEY, SVGAGI. The CDR3 sequence is 15 residues long. V was cut by 5 bases and J by 0 bases, with 11 bases left in between. CDR3 bases: TGTGCCAGCAGTCGAGTTATGCATAGCAATCAGCCCCAGCATTTT. Translation: CASSRVMHSNQPQHF.

This clone was seen a single time. The chain links TRBV19 to TRBJ2-2; D remains ambiguous. Germline-derived CDR1 and CDR2 are LNHDA and SQIVND (reference sequence). The CDR3 has 15 residues. V was trimmed by 5 bases and J by 2 bases, leaving 12 bases between them. The CDR3 DNA reads TGTGCCAGTAGTGCCACTCGACTCAACACCGGGGAGCTGTTTTTT. This codes for CASSATRLNTGELFF.

With regard to this clone: Other nucleotide sequences in the sample specify the same CDR3. J is TRBJ1-2 and V is TRBV7-8, with D perhaps TRBD1 (5 bases). Germline assignment: CDR1 SGHVS and CDR2 FQNEAQ. CDR3 length: 14 residues. Trimming removed 6 bases at V and 8 bases at J, with 19 bases between. CDR3 sequence (DNA): TGTGCCAGCAGATCAGGGCAGGGCCTAGAGGGCTACACCTTC. This encodes CASRSGQGLEGYTF.

J is TRBJ1-5 and V is TRBV7-9, with D perhaps matching TRBD1 (5 bases). V was clipped by 5 bases and J by 7 bases, with 15 bases between them. Germline CDR1 and CDR2: SEHNR and FQNEAQ (reference sequence). The CDR3 consists of 14 residues. CDR3 region: CASSPGGGWQPQHF. In DNA, the CDR3 is TGTGCCAGCAGCCCCGGCGGGGGATGGCAGCCCCAGCATTTT.

Details on this clone: The junction does not match germline at one end; this may be a read error. V and J are TRBV4-1 and TRBJ2-6; a weak D match, TRBD1 (6 bases). The germline gives CDR1 MGHRA, CDR2 YSYEKL. The CDR3 is 15 amino acids. The CDR3 sequence: CASSQPGVGANGLTF. The CDR3 region has the DNA TGCGCCAGCAGCCAACCAGGGGTTGGGGCCAACGGCCTGACTTTC.

The chain is built from TRBV5-4 and TRBJ2-2; 8 bases line up with TRBD1. The V gene end was trimmed by 3 bases and the J gene end by 6 bases; junction bases not matched to a gene: 4. Germline V gives CDR1 SGHNT, CDR2 YYREEE (reference sequence). The length of the CDR3 is 14 residues. The CDR3 loop is CASSSQGGPGELFF. The CDR3 coding sequence is TGTGCCAGCAGCTCACAGGGGGGCCCCGGGGAGCTGTTTTTT.

This clone was counted only a few times. In DNA, the CDR3 is TGCAGCGCTTACAGGGTTGAGGACACTGAAGCTTTCTTT. Protein sequence: CSAYRVEDTEAFF. The V and J genes are TRBV29-1 and TRBJ1-1, with D possibly being TRBD1 (6 bases). Trimming pared 7 bases from V and 3 bases from J, leaving 15 bases between. From germline, CDR1 is SQVTM and CDR2 ANQGSEA. This CDR3 has 13 amino acids.

J is TRBJ2-1 and V is TRBV19, with D unresolved. Germline CDR1 LNHDA, CDR2 SQIVND (reference sequence). The length of the CDR3 is 15 residues. The V end was cut by 6 bases, the J end by 4 bases, with 16 bases between. The CDR3 DNA sequence: TGTGCCAGTAGAACTCGAGAGGCCTGGTACAATGAGCAGTTCTTC. Protein sequence: CASRTREAWYNEQFF.

The CDR3: CASSASPPDTQYF. As DNA, the CDR3 is TGTGCCAGCAGCGCGTCCCCCCCAGATACGCAGTATTTT. This chain joins TRBV9 and TRBJ2-3; D remains ambiguous. This CDR3 region has 13 residues. Per germline, CDR1 SGDLS and CDR2 YYNGEE. V was shortened by 3 bases and J by 4 bases, with 9 bases between the two germline ends.

V and J are TRBV7-8 and TRBJ2-1; 16 nucleotides agree with TRBD2. Germline CDR1 reads SGHVS; CDR2 reads FQNEAQ. The CDR3 contains 16 residues. The V segment lost 1 base and the J segment 16 bases; nucleotides outside the gene matches: 10. Here the CDR3 reads CASSLGGTSGRESHFF. CDR3 nucleotides: TGTGCCAGCAGCTTAGGAGGGACTAGCGGGAGGGAAAGTCACTTCTTC.

This sequence joins TRBV5-4 and TRBJ2-1; tentatively, D is TRBD1 (6 bases). Germline CDR1 reads SGHNT; CDR2 reads YYREEE (reference sequence). The CDR3 has 15 amino acids. The ends were cut back, 0 bases at V and 6 bases at J, with 13 bases in the middle. CDR3 loop: CASSLGRGKGNEQFF. The CDR3 nucleotides are TGTGCCAGCAGCTTGGGCAGGGGAAAAGGCAATGAGCAGTTCTTC.

In this sample, this clone turned up a few times. V and J are TRBV7-8 and TRBJ2-7; 8 positions match TRBD2. V dropped 0 bases and J dropped 7; count of bases not matched to a gene: 11. There are 16 residues in the CDR3. The V gene's germline CDR1 is SGHVS and CDR2 FQNEAQ. CDR3 loop: CASSLASSGRRGEQYF. CDR3 coding DNA: TGTGCCAGCAGCTTAGCGTCTAGCGGGCGCCGGGGAGAGCAGTACTTC.

This clone has just a few counts. The genes are TRBV11-2 and TRBJ2-3; 10 bases line up with TRBD2. The trim removed 1 base at V and 1 base at J, leaving 5 bases unmatched. Germline lookup yields CDR1 SGHAT and CDR2 FQNNGV. This CDR3 has 17 residues. CDR3 protein: CASSLGATSGGTDTQYF. In DNA, the CDR3 is TGTGCCAGCAGCTTAGGAGCCACTAGCGGGGGCACAGATACGCAGTATTTT.

V and J are TRBV4-3 and TRBJ2-1, with D maybe TRBD1 (5 bases). This CDR3 has 15 residues. CDR1 LGHNA and CDR2 YSLEER come from the germline V gene. V shed 0 bases and J shed 4 bases, with 10 bases lying between them. The CDR3 region is CASSQDRVGYNEQFF. The DNA for the CDR3 is TGCGCCAGCAGCCAAGACAGGGTTGGGTACAATGAGCAGTTCTTC.

The chain joins TRBV15 to TRBJ2-7, with a possible D match to TRBD2 (6 bases). Germline CDR1 and CDR2: LNHNV and YYDKDF (reference sequence). CDR3 length equals 15 residues. Deletions cut 1 base from V and 2 bases from J, with 12 bases between. CDR3 bases: TGTGCCACCAGCAGAGGTAGCGGAACGACCTACGAGCAGTACTTC. This sequence encodes CATSRGSGTTYEQYF.

The chain has TRBV6-1 and TRBJ2-5, with 11 nucleotides matching TRBD1. The germline gives CDR1 MNHNS, CDR2 SASEGT. There are 14 residues in the CDR3. The ends lost 6 bases at V and 11 bases at J; junction bases unmatched: 11. CDR3 bases: TGTGCCAGCAGAAAACCGGGACAGGGGGTAGAGCAGTACTTC. The encoded protein is CASRKPGQGVEQYF.

The rearrangement joins TRBV19 to TRBJ2-1; 10 bases line up with TRBD1. V shed 3 bases and J 3 bases; nucleotides not matched to a gene: 2. The CDR3 contains 15 residues. Germline-derived CDR1 and CDR2 are LNHDA and SQIVND (reference sequence). CDR3 sequence reads: CASSIGQGVYNEQFF. CDR3 sequence (DNA): TGTGCCAGTAGTATCGGACAGGGGGTCTACAATGAGCAGTTCTTC.

This chain uses TRBV2 with TRBJ1-6, with TRBD1 identical over 9 bases. The CDR3 contains 15 residues. Germline V CDR1 and CDR2: SNHLY, FYNNEI. J gave up 10 bases and V 4 bases, and 8 bases lay outside the gene matches. In DNA, the CDR3 is TGTGCCAGCAGTGCCGGGACAGGGAACCGGTCACCCCTCCACTTT. It translates to CASSAGTGNRSPLHF.

This chain joins TRBV7-9 and TRBJ2-7; 7 nucleotides agree with TRBD2. Germline-derived CDR1 and CDR2 are SEHNR and FQNEAQ (reference sequence). This CDR3 is 16 amino acids long. V shed 5 bases, J shed 0 bases, and the junction held 10 bases outside the gene matches. The CDR3 bases are TGTGCCAGCAGCCCCGGATTAGCGGGTAACTCCTACGAGCAGTACTTC. It codes for CASSPGLAGNSYEQYF.

V gene TRBV4-2 combines with J gene TRBJ2-7, with TRBD2 identical over 7 bases. The CDR3 has 15 residues. Germline V gives CDR1 LGHNA, CDR2 YNFKEQ. With 5 bases clipped from V and 0 bases from J, the junction kept 7 bases outside the gene matches. As DNA, the CDR3 is TGTGCCAGCAGCTCCTGGGGGGGTAGCTCCTACGAGCAGTACTTC. Residues: CASSSWGGSSYEQYF.

CDR3 in DNA: TGTGCCAGCAGCTTGGGGAGCAGGGGATACATCACAGATACGCAGTATTTT. Protein: CASSLGSRGYITDTQYF. The rearrangement joins TRBV11-3 to TRBJ2-3, with a tentative D call TRBD1 (6 bases). The CDR3 has 17 amino acids. Germline V gene data show CDR1 as SGHNT and CDR2 as YENEEA. V dropped 3 bases and J dropped 2 bases, with 18 bases sitting between them.

The gene calls are TRBV2 and TRBJ1-5, with TRBD1 identical over 8 bases. CDR1 SNHLY and CDR2 FYNNEI come from the germline V gene. The V segment lost 6 bases and the J segment 6 bases; nucleotides outside the gene matches: 4. The CDR3 covers 13 residues. CDR3 loop: CASSDRGFQPQHF. CDR3 DNA sequence: TGTGCCAGCAGCGACAGGGGTTTTCAGCCCCAGCATTTT. The complete variable domain, with remaining parts taken from reference TRBV2 and TRBJ1-5, reads EPEVTQTPSHQVTQMGQEVILRCVPISNHLYFYWYRQILGQKVEFLVSFYNNEISEKSEIFDDQFSVERPDGSNFTLKIRSTKLEDSAMYFCASSDRGFQPQHFGDGTRLSIL.

J is TRBJ1-5 and V is TRBV6-1; 7 nucleotides agree with TRBD1. Unmatched junction bases numbered 5, after V lost 7 bases and J lost 5 bases. The CDR3 consists of 13 residues. Germline V gene lookup returns CDR1 MNHNS and CDR2 SASEGT. The CDR3 sequence: CASKGQTYQPQHF. As DNA, the CDR3 is TGTGCCAGCAAGGGACAGACTTATCAGCCCCAGCATTTT.

The chain recombines TRBV19 with TRBJ2-7; D may be TRBD1 (6 bases). CDR3 length: 17 amino acids. V gave up 3 bases and J gave up 2 bases, with 20 bases separating them. Germline values: CDR1 LNHDA, CDR2 SQIVND (reference sequence). The CDR3 DNA reads TGTGCCAGTAGTATGCTCCCGCTAAGGACAGCGGCCTACGAGCAGTACTTC. Protein: CASSMLPLRTAAYEQYF.

The V call is TRBV9, the J call TRBJ2-1, with D possibly TRBD1 on 5 matching bases. The germline V gene encodes CDR1 SGDLS and CDR2 YYNGEE. Trimming removed 3 bases from V and 4 bases from J, with 8 bases in between. The CDR3 length is 13 residues. This CDR3 reads CASSGRQYNEQFF. The CDR3 bases are TGTGCCAGCAGCGGAAGACAGTACAATGAGCAGTTCTTC.

V and J are TRBV9 and TRBJ2-3; D perhaps matches TRBD2 (7 bases). The CDR3 runs to 18 residues. Trimming took off 0 bases at V and 4 bases at J, with 21 bases between the two ends. Germline lookup yields CDR1 SGDLS and CDR2 YYNGEE. CDR3 coding DNA: TGTGCCAGCAGCGTAGAGGGGGGGCTAGCTTACGGCGCAGATACGCAGTATTTT. Its protein is CASSVEGGLAYGADTQYF.

This clone turned up a few times. The chain carries TRBV27 and TRBJ1-5; 8 nucleotides match TRBD1. The V gene's germline CDR1 is MNHEY and CDR2 SMNVEV (reference sequence). V lost 6 bases to trimming and J lost 2 bases; unmatched junction nucleotides: 15. The CDR3 contains 18 residues. CDR3 protein: CASSPTSGGGYGNQPQHF. As DNA, the CDR3 is TGTGCCAGCAGCCCGACCTCAGGGGGCGGTTATGGCAATCAGCCCCAGCATTTT.

The chain has TRBV27 and TRBJ1-3; D call uncertain. Germline assignment: CDR1 MNHEY and CDR2 SMNVEV (reference sequence). Trimming removed 5 bases from V and 4 bases from J, with 27 bases in between. The CDR3 sequence is 19 residues long. CDR3 sequence (DNA): TGTGCCAGCAGTCCTCGTAGAGCGGGGAGTCTTGAGCTCGGAAACACCATATATTTT. Translated: CASSPRRAGSLELGNTIYF.

The table lists this clone with a count of one. This chain joins TRBV5-4 and TRBJ1-2; TRBD1 matches at 10 bases. This CDR3 comprises 15 residues. Losses at the gene ends were 4 bases for V and 4 bases for J; bases not matched to a gene: 7. Germline CDR1 SGHNT, CDR2 YYREEE (reference sequence). CDR3 sequence (DNA): TGTGCCAGCAGCGGGGAGGACAGGGGGATCTATGGCTACACCTTC. Its protein is CASSGEDRGIYGYTF.